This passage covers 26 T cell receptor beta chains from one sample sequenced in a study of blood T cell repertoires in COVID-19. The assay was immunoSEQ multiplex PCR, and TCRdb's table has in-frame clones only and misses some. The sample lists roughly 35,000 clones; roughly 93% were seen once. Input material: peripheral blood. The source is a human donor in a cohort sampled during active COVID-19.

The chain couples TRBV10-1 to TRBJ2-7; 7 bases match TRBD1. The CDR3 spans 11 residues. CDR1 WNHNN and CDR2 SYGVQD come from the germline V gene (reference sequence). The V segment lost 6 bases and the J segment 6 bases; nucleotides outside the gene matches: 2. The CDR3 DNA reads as TGCGCCAGCAGGACAGGGAGCGAGCAGTACTTC. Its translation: CASRTGSEQYF.

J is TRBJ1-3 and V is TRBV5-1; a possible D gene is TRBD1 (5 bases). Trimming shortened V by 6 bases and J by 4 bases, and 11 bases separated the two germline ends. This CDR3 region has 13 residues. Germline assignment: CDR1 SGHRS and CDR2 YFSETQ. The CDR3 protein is CASNTGVGNTIYF. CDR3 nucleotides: TGCGCCAGCAACACGGGGGTCGGAAACACCATATATTTT.

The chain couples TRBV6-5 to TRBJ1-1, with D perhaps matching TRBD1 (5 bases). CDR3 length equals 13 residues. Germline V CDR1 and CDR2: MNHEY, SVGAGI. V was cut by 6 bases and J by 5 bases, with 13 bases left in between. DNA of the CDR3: TGTGCCAGCAGACGACAGAGATGGACTGAAGCTTTCTTT. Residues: CASRRQRWTEAFF.

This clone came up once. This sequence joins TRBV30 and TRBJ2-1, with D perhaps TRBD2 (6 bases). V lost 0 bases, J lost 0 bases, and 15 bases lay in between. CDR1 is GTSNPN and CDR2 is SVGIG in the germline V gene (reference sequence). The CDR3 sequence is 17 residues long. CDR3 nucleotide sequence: TGTGCCTGGAGTGTAATGACGGGAGAACTCTCCTACAATGAGCAGTTCTTC. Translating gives CAWSVMTGELSYNEQFF.

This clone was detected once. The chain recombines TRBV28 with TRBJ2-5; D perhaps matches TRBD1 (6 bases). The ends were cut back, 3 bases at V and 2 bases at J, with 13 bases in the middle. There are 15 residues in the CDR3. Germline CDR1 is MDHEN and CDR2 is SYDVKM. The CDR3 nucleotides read TGTGCCAGCAGTTTTTTTAGACAGGTACAAGAGACCCAGTACTTC. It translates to CASSFFRQVQETQYF.

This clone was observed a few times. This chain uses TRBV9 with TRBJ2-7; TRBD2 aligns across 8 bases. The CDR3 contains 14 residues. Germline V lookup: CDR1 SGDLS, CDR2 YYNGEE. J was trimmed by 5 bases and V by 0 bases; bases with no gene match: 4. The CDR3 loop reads CASSVASGSNEQYF. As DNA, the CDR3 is TGTGCCAGCAGCGTAGCGAGCGGGAGTAACGAGCAGTACTTC.

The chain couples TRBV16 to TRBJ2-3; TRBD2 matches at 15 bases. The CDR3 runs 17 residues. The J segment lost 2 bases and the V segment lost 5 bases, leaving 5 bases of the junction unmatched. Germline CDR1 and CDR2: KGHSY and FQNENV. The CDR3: CASSDGTSGRNTDTQYF. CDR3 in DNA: TGTGCCAGCAGCGATGGGACTAGCGGGAGGAACACAGATACGCAGTATTTT.

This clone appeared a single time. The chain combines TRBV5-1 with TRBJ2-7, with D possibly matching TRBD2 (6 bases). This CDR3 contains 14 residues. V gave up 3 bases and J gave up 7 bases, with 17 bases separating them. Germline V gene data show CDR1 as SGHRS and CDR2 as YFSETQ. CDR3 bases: TGCGCCAGCAGCTCAGGCCGGGAGCTTGGAGAGCAGTACTTC. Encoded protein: CASSSGRELGEQYF.

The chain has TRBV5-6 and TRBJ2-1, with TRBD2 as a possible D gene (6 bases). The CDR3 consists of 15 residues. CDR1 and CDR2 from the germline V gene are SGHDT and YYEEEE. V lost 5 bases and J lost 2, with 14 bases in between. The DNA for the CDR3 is TGTGCCAGCAGTCCCCGGGGAGGAACCTACAATGAGCAGTTCTTC. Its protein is CASSPRGGTYNEQFF. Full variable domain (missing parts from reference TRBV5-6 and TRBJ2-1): DAGVTQSPTHLIKTRGQQVTLRCSPKSGHDTVSWYQQALGQGPQFIFQYYEEEERQRGNFPDRFSGHQFPNYSSELNVNALLLGDSALYLCASSPRGGTYNEQFFGPGTRLTVL.

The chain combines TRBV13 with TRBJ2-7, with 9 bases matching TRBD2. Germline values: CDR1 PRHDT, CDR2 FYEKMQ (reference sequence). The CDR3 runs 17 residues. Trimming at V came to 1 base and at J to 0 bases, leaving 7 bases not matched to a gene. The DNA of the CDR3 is TGTGCCAGCAGCTTAGTGGGAGGCGGGAGGGTCTCCTACGAGCAGTACTTC. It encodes CASSLVGGGRVSYEQYF.

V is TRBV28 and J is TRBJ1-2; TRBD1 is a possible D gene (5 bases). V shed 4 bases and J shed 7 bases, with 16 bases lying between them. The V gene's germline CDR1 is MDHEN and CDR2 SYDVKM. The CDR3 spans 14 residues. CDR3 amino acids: CASSSRDSGFGYTF. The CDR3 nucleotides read TGTGCCAGCAGTTCCAGGGATAGTGGGTTTGGCTACACCTTC.

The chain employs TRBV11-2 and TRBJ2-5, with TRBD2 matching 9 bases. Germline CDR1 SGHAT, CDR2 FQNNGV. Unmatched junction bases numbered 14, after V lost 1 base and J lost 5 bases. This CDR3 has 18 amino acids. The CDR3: CASSLGRVAGEKEETQYF. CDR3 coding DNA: TGTGCCAGCAGCTTAGGCAGAGTAGCGGGAGAAAAGGAGGAGACCCAGTACTTC.

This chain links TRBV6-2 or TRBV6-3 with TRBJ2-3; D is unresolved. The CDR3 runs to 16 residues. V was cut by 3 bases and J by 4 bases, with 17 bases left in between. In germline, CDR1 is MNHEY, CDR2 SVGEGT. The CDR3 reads CASSYLRSSGADTQYF. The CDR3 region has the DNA TGTGCCAGCAGTTATTTGAGGTCTAGTGGCGCAGATACGCAGTATTTT.

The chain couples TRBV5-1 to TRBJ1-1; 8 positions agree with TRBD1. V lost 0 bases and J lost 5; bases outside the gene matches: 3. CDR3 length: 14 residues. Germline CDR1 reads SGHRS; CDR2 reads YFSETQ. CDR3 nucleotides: TGCGCCAGCAGCTTGGACAGGGGGTGGACTGAAGCTTTCTTT. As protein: CASSLDRGWTEAFF. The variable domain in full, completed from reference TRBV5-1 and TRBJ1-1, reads KAGVTQTPRYLIKTRGQQVTLSCSPISGHRSVSWYQQTPGQGLQFLFEYFSETQRNKGNFPGRFSGRQFSNSRSEMNVSTLELGDSALYLCASSLDRGWTEAFFGQGTRLTVV.

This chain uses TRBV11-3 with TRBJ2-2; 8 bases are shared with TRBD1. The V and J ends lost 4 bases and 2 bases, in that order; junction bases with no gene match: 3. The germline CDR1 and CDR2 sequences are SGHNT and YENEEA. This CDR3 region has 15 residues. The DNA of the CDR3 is TGTGCCAGCAGCTCGGCAGGGGGCAACACCGGGGAGCTGTTTTTT. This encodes CASSSAGGNTGELFF.

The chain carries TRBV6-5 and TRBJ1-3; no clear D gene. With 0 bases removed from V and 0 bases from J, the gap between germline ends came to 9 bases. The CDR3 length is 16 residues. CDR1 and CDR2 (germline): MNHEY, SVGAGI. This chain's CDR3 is CASSYSAIDSGNTIYF. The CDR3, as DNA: TGTGCCAGCAGTTACTCTGCCATAGACTCTGGAAACACCATATATTTT.

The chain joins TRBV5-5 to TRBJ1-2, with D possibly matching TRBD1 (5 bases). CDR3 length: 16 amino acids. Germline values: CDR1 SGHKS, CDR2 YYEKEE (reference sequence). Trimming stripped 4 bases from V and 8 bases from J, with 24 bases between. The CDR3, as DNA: TGTGCCAGCAGCCACGATGGGCGGCGGGGGATCGGGGGCTACACCTTC. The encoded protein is CASSHDGRRGIGGYTF. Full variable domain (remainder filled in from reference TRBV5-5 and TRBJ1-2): DAGVTQSPTHLIKTRGQQVTLRCSPISGHKSVSWYQQVLGQGPQFIFQYYEKEERGRGNFPDRFSARQFPNYSSELNVNALLLGDSALYLCASSHDGRRGIGGYTFGSGTRLTVV.

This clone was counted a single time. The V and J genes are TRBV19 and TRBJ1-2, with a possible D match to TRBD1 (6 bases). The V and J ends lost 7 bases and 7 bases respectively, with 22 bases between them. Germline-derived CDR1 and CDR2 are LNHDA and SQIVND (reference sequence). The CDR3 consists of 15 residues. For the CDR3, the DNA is TGTGCCAGTACCAATGCAGGGGAGGGATCGTCTGGCTACACCTTC. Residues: CASTNAGEGSSGYTF.

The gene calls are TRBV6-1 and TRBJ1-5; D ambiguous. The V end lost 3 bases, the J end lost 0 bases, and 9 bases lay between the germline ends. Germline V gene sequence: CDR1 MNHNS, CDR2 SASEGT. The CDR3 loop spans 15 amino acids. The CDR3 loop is CASSEEDVSNQPQHF. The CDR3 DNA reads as TGTGCCAGCAGTGAGGAGGACGTTAGCAATCAGCCCCAGCATTTT.

The chain's CDR3 is CASNKQGDQPQHF. CDR3 sequence (DNA): TGTGCCAGCAACAAACAGGGAGATCAGCCCCAGCATTTT. The chain combines TRBV6-5 with TRBJ1-5; TRBD1 is a possible D gene (6 bases). Germline lookup yields CDR1 MNHEY and CDR2 SVGAGI. V gave up 7 bases and J gave up 5 bases, with 12 bases separating them. The CDR3 length is 13 residues.

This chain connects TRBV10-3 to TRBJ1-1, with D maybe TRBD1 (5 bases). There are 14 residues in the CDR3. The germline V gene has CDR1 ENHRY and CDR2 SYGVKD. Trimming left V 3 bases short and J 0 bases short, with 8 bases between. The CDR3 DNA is TGTGCCATCAGTGACCAGGGCCTGAACACTGAAGCTTTCTTT. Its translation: CAISDQGLNTEAFF.

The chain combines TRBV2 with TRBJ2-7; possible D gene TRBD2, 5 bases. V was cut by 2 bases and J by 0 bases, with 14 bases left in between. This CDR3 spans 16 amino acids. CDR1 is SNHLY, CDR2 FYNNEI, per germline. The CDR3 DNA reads TGTGCCAGCAGTGAATGGCGGGCTCACGACTCCTACGAGCAGTACTTC. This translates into CASSEWRAHDSYEQYF.

CDR3 bases: TGTGCCACCAGCAGTACCGGACTGTCCACAGATACGCAGTATTTT. Translation: CATSSTGLSTDTQYF. The V gene is TRBV15, the J gene TRBJ2-3, with D perhaps matching TRBD2 (5 bases). CDR1 is LNHNV and CDR2 is YYDKDF in the germline V gene (reference sequence). The CDR3 runs 15 residues. Trimming cost V 3 bases and J 2 bases, with 12 bases left between them.

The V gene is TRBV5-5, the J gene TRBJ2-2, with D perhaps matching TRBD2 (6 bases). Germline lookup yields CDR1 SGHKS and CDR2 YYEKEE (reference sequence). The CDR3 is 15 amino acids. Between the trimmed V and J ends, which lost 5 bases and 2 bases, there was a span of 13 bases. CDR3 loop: CASSSGGTNTGELFF. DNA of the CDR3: TGTGCCAGCAGTAGCGGAGGAACCAACACCGGGGAGCTGTTTTTT.

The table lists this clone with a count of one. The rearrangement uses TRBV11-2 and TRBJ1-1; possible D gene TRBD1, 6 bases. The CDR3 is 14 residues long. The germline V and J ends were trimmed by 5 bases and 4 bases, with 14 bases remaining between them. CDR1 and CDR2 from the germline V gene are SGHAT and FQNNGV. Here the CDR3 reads CASSKNRVSTEAFF. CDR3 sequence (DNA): TGTGCCAGCAGCAAAAACAGGGTTTCCACTGAAGCTTTCTTT.

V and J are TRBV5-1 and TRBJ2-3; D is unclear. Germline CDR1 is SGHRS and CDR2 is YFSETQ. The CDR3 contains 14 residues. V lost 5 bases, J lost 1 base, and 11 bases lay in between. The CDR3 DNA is TGCGCCAGCAGACCGACAAAACGCACAGATACGCAGTATTTT. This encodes CASRPTKRTDTQYF. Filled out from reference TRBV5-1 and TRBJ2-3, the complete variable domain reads KAGVTQTPRYLIKTRGQQVTLSCSPISGHRSVSWYQQTPGQGLQFLFEYFSETQRNKGNFPGRFSGRQFSNSRSEMNVSTLELGDSALYLCASRPTKRTDTQYFGPGTRLTVL.